This T cell receptor (beta chain) was captured by sequencing in a study of sequential checkpoint blockade in melanoma (dated by TCRdb to the late 2010s). For the study in its entirety: Patients were randomized 1:1 to first-line nivolumab followed by ipilimumab (arm A) or ipilimumab followed by nivolumab (arm B). Maintenance nivolumab came after both trial sequences. Here is what the overall study found, with its caveats: Validation of the response-prediction model combining TCR metrics and mutation burden is needed in larger, independent patient cohorts.

In its sample, this clone was seen a few times. This clone's antigen is unknown. The input lacks base qualities; no much larger clone sits a single base away. In the paper's terms, the treatment or condition label means: randomized to nivolumab then ipilimumab (arm A) or the reverse (arm B). None of the trial patients had been given prior DNA-damaging chemotherapy. Live CD3+CD8+ cells negative for CD19 and CD56 were sorted from thawed PBMCs on a FACS Aria II flow cytometer. Samples came from patients with melanoma in CheckMate 064, a randomized, open-label phase II trial of sequential checkpoint blockade. Peripheral blood mononuclear cells were collected by leukapheresis, purified with Ficoll-Paque, and frozen in human serum with about 10% DMSO. Right after sorting, the blood CD3+CD8+ cells were verified to be >95% pure, and DNA extraction followed. TCRbeta CDR3 regions were immunosequenced from genomic DNA with the immunoSEQ Assay. Before high-throughput sequencing, the genomic DNA was amplified using bias-controlled multiplex PCR. On the authors' methods: To quantify the absolute abundance of each unique TCRbeta CDR3 region, the sequences were collapsed and filtered. Clonality, defined as 1 minus Pielou's evenness, was calculated using productive rearrangements only. A previously published method was used to identify clones whose frequencies were significantly greater in on-treatment samples than in baseline samples. Entries here come from immuneACCESS through TCRdb and include only in-frame sequences with V and J called. Some clones fail to appear in such tables; in the studies checked, an unresolved V gene covers under half of the shortfall, and the cause of the remainder is unknown. V and J calls and clone size are copied from that table; D and trimming were computed from the DNA. A total of fewer than 4,500 clones appear in this sample, around 60% of them only once. About 20% of the sample is taken by the ten largest.

For CDR1 and CDR2, the germline V gene lists SGHRS and YFSETQ. Taken from cysteine to phenylalanine, the CDR3 has 16 residues. Only CDR3 DNA is held: 48 bases, read in frame from base 1. The V and J ends are trimmed by 1 base and 0 bases, leaving 11 bases between them. Sequenced material: CD8+ T cells sorted from blood (inferred from file names), taken from a patient given nivolumab and ipilimumab in sequence. This sequence was found in a human donor with melanoma. Recombination connected TRBV5-1 to TRBJ2-1; the D gene is possibly TRBD2, with 6 bases matching. The bases read TGCGCCAGCAGCTTGTATAGCGGAAGCTCCTACAATGAGCAGTTCTTC. Its translation is CASSLYSGSSYNEQFF.